A selection of T cell receptor beta chains follows, all from one sample in a study of control samples from healthy donors and cancer patients. Using immunoSEQ multiplex PCR, the repertoire was profiled, and TCRdb retains in-frame clones only, with some absent. The sample gives 100,000 to 150,000 clones, over 80% of which show up once; just under 0.6% is in the top ten. Source material: PBMCs. The receptor source for this set is a man older than 75 with head and neck cancer. Each CDR3 is given without its conserved first and last residue. A D gene is named only where the DNA matches it firmly.

>-|TRBV6-6|TRBJ2-5
ASSPVSETQY
>-|TRBV5-1|TRBJ1-1
ASSSGGVGTEAF
>TRBD1|TRBV6-4|TRBJ2-7
ASSGRGQYEQY
>-|TRBV18|TRBJ2-1
ASSPGAISDEQF
>-|TRBV7-9|TRBJ1-4
ATHRVATNEKLF
>-|TRBV5-1|TRBJ2-7
ASSFSRARPEQY
>TRBD1|TRBV27|TRBJ1-5
ASSNDRGLQPQH
>-|TRBV6-2/TRBV6-3|TRBJ2-7
ASSYVTMNEQY
>-|TRBV6-5|TRBJ1-2
ASSYGQGDYGYT
>-|TRBV6-5|TRBJ1-4
ASSQDRGAEKLF
>-|TRBV24-1|TRBJ2-2
ATSVPGGELF
>-|TRBV5-5|TRBJ1-1
ASSSQGWTEAF
>-|TRBV30|TRBJ1-5
AWNKYTQPQH
>-|TRBV5-6|TRBJ2-3
ASSLALTGRLTDTQY
>-|TRBV25-1|TRBJ2-3
ASSERGGTDTQY
>-|TRBV14|TRBJ2-7
ASSQSARAPYEQY
>TRBD1|TRBV3-1/TRBV3-2|TRBJ1-5
ASRVAGQVCNQPQH
>-|TRBV18|TRBJ2-7
ASSTDGAGQY
>-|TRBV16|TRBJ2-7
ASSQLLWDASYEQY
>TRBD1|TRBV3-1/TRBV3-2|TRBJ1-4
ASSQDLVGTGNEKLF
>-|TRBV7-8|TRBJ2-2
ASSSGRGPGELF
>TRBD1|TRBV27|TRBJ1-1
ASSPSTGAGTEAF
>-|TRBV21-1|TRBJ1-2
ASPDRVHGYT
>-|TRBV19|TRBJ2-1
ASSISSGVDRNEQF
>-|TRBV9|TRBJ2-7
ASSVLSSGEQY
>-|TRBV7-9|TRBJ1-6
ASRNEGDSPLH
>TRBD2|TRBV29-1|TRBJ2-3
VAGEDTQY
>TRBD1|TRBV2|TRBJ1-5
ASSGQTGRQPQH
>-|TRBV2|TRBJ1-5
ASRGEGQPQH
>-|TRBV10-3|TRBJ2-3
AIPGMVSDTQY
>TRBD2|TRBV10-2|TRBJ2-1
ASSRYSLAGYNEQF
>-|TRBV12-3/TRBV12-4|TRBJ1-1
ASSFKGDTEAF
>TRBD1|TRBV30|TRBJ1-6
AWSVRQGTLH
>-|TRBV5-6|TRBJ1-2
ASSLVRDYGYT
>-|TRBV9|TRBJ1-2
ASSVGHLPSYGYT
>-|TRBV6-5|TRBJ2-1
ASSSPVWRVGNEQF
>-|TRBV19|TRBJ1-1
ASSINRNTEAF
>-|TRBV27|TRBJ1-5
ASSLQVGQPQH
>-|TRBV12-3/TRBV12-4|TRBJ2-2
ASSFGGELF
>-|TRBV5-4|TRBJ2-1
ASSLRGPLNEQF
>-|TRBV7-2|TRBJ2-1
ASSRLLALEQF
>-|TRBV5-6|TRBJ2-1
ASNPWGINEQF
>-|TRBV19|TRBJ2-1
ASSIRGGEDNEQF
>TRBD2|TRBV7-2|TRBJ2-1
ASSFLLSSTSGRRNEQF
>-|TRBV30|TRBJ1-2
AWRARPHNYGYT
>TRBD1|TRBV7-9|TRBJ1-5
ASSSGQGWNQPQH
>-|TRBV5-6|TRBJ2-2
ASTPNRNTGELF
>-|TRBV30|TRBJ1-5
AWTKGAGHGQPQH
>-|TRBV19|TRBJ2-1
ARPEEF
>-|TRBV19|TRBJ1-2
ASSPQAGTVNYGYT
>TRBD2|TRBV4-1|TRBJ2-3
ASSQVKRTSGRADTQY
>TRBD1|TRBV6-5|TRBJ2-1
ASSPRDREQF
>TRBD1|TRBV7-8|TRBJ2-3
ASSFDRGDTDTQY
>-|TRBV15|TRBJ1-5
ATSQDDQPQH
>-|TRBV14|TRBJ1-4
ASSLDHFNNEKLF
>TRBD2|TRBV6-6|TRBJ2-5
ASRGGGATPQETQY
>TRBD1|TRBV18|TRBJ1-3
ASSSTGQGSGNTIY
>-|TRBV9|TRBJ2-2
ASSVATPNTGELF
>TRBD1|TRBV6-2/TRBV6-3|TRBJ2-7
ASSRTGVPYYEQY